These 25 T cell receptor beta chains share one sample of origin, sequenced in a study of blood T cell repertoires in COVID-19 (dated by TCRdb to about 2020). Preparation of the library involved the immunoSEQ multiplex PCR assay. TCRdb provides this immuneACCESS table in a form limited to in-frame rearrangements. Some clones are lacking; in checked studies, under half of them reflect an unresolved V gene, and why the rest are absent is not known. The sample table shows about 92,000 clones, and 70% to 85% are seen once. Of the sample, 20% to 25% falls within the top ten clones. Sequencing was performed on peripheral blood. Every receptor here comes from a woman in her sixties or seventies in a cohort sampled during active or convalescent COVID-19.

The chain recombines TRBV28 with TRBJ2-3; possibly TRBD2 for D (5 bases). V lost 6 bases and J lost 0, with 10 bases in between. Germline V gene lookup returns CDR1 MDHEN and CDR2 SYDVKM. The CDR3 covers 14 residues. The CDR3 reads CASSPGFSTDTQYF. CDR3 DNA sequence: TGTGCCAGCAGCCCGGGGTTTAGCACAGATACGCAGTATTTT. The full variable domain, in which reference TRBV28 and TRBJ2-3 provide the parts outside the CDR3, is DVKVTQSSRYLVKRTGEKVFLECVQDMDHENMFWYRQDPGLGLRLIYFSYDVKMKEKGDIPEGYSVSREKKERFSLILESASTNQTSMYLCASSPGFSTDTQYFGPGTRLTVL.

The rearrangement joins TRBV29-1 to TRBJ1-1, with no clear D. Per the germline V gene, CDR1 is SQVTM and CDR2 is ANQGSEA. CDR3 size: 12 residues. V was trimmed by 4 bases and J by 0 bases, leaving 6 bases between them. The CDR3 loop is CSVVDMNTEAFF. Written as DNA, the CDR3 is TGCAGCGTTGTAGATATGAACACTGAAGCTTTCTTT.

This chain connects TRBV2 to TRBJ1-2, with 8 positions matching TRBD1. The CDR3 length is 13 residues. With V trimmed by 7 bases and J by 8 bases, 9 bases remained unmatched. Germline V gene sequence: CDR1 SNHLY, CDR2 FYNNEI. The CDR3 nucleotides are TGTGCCAGCATCCTCGGGACAGGCGAGGGCTACACCTTC. It is translated as CASILGTGEGYTF.

The chain carries TRBV19 and TRBJ2-1, with D possibly TRBD2 on 7 matching bases. V was shortened by 4 bases and J by 3 bases, with 22 bases between the two germline ends. Germline V gene data show CDR1 as LNHDA and CDR2 as SQIVND (reference sequence). The CDR3 runs 18 residues. The CDR3 loop is CASSTRNAGASRYNEQFF. CDR3 bases: TGTGCCAGTAGTACCCGCAACGCGGGGGCCTCCCGCTACAATGAGCAGTTCTTC.

This rearrangement joins TRBV12-3 or TRBV12-4 to TRBJ1-2; a possible D gene is TRBD1 (6 bases). V was cut by 1 base and J by 8 bases, with 8 bases left in between. The CDR3 has 12 amino acids. The chain's CDR3 is CASSLGGGGYTF. The CDR3 DNA sequence: TGTGCCAGCAGTTTAGGGGGGGGCGGCTACACCTTC.

The table lists this clone with a few counts. The chain combines TRBV5-1 with TRBJ1-3; D ambiguous. Per germline, CDR1 SGHRS and CDR2 YFSETQ. V was shortened by 4 bases and J by 0 bases, with 11 bases between the two germline ends. The CDR3 sequence is 15 residues long. This chain's CDR3 is CASSQDLSSGNTIYF. CDR3 DNA sequence: TGCGCCAGCAGCCAAGATCTCAGCTCTGGAAACACCATATATTTT.

This rearrangement joins TRBV15 to TRBJ2-4, with 13 bases lining up with TRBD2. Trimming took 4 bases from V and 5 from J; bases not matched to a gene: 5. The CDR3 is made up of 16 amino acids. Germline CDR1 reads LNHNV; CDR2 reads YYDKDF (reference sequence). The CDR3 protein is CATSTGLAGAENIQYF. As DNA, the CDR3 is TGTGCCACCAGCACCGGACTAGCGGGGGCGGAAAACATTCAGTACTTC. The variable domain in full, with the rest retrieved from reference TRBV15 and TRBJ2-4, is DAMVIQNPRYQVTQFGKPVTLSCSQTLNHNVMYWYQQKSSQAPKLLFHYYDKDFNNEADTPDNFQSRRPNTSFCFLDIRSPGLGDTAMYLCATSTGLAGAENIQYFGAGTRLSVL.

The V gene is TRBV25-1, the J gene TRBJ2-2; 10 positions match TRBD1. This CDR3 is built from 18 residues. CDR1 and CDR2 (germline): MGHDK, SYGVNS. Trimming cost V 3 bases and J 1 base; bases outside gene matches: 8. The CDR3 sequence is CASSDFRDRGGNTGELFF. In DNA form, the CDR3 reads TGTGCCAGCAGTGATTTCAGGGACAGGGGAGGGAACACCGGGGAGCTGTTTTTT.

The chain employs TRBV5-1 and TRBJ1-2; 7 bases match TRBD1. This CDR3 has 15 residues. V was clipped by 7 bases and J by 6 bases; unmatched bases: 15. Germline CDR1 reads SGHRS; CDR2 reads YFSETQ. The CDR3 DNA is TGCGCCAGCCGAACTAACCTAAAGACAGGGAATGGCTACACCTTC. Its protein is CASRTNLKTGNGYTF.

This clone was detected only a few times. The chain carries TRBV6-1 and TRBJ1-2; D gene unclear. The ends were cut back, 2 bases at V and 0 bases at J, with 13 bases in the middle. The germline CDR1 and CDR2 sequences are MNHNS and SASEGT. The CDR3 spans 16 residues. This chain's CDR3 is CASSEPLLIANYGYTF. The CDR3, as DNA: TGTGCCAGCAGTGAACCATTACTGATAGCTAACTATGGCTACACCTTC.

CDR3 nucleotide sequence: TGTGCCAGCAGTAGAAGATCCGGACGGGGTGAAGCTTTCTTT. It translates to CASSRRSGRGEAFF. This chain joins TRBV6-2 or TRBV6-3 and TRBJ1-1; no clear D. This CDR3 region has 14 residues. Germline loops: CDR1 MNHEY, CDR2 SVGEGT. Trimming removed 5 bases from V and 7 bases from J, with 17 bases in between.

The V gene is TRBV19, the J gene TRBJ1-1, with D uncertain. The CDR3 has 15 amino acids. Trimming stripped 1 base from V and 4 bases from J, with 13 bases between. CDR1 is LNHDA, CDR2 SQIVND, per germline (reference sequence). CDR3 residues: CASSIGRHLFTEAFF. As DNA, the CDR3 is TGTGCCAGTAGTATAGGCCGACACCTTTTCACTGAAGCTTTCTTT.

There are a few counts of this clone. Other DNA sequences in the same sample also yield this CDR3. This sequence joins TRBV2 and TRBJ2-3; D not resolved. The germline V gene encodes CDR1 SNHLY and CDR2 FYNNEI. The CDR3 is 11 amino acids. V was clipped by 6 bases and J by 2 bases, with 3 bases between them. CDR3 sequence: CASRYTDTQYF. CDR3 sequence (DNA): TGTGCCAGCAGGTACACAGATACGCAGTATTTT.

The rearrangement links TRBV5-4 to TRBJ1-2; 10 positions agree with TRBD1. Germline V gene sequence: CDR1 SGHNT, CDR2 YYREEE (reference sequence). The CDR3 covers 14 residues. V trimming: 4 bases; J trimming: 4 bases; junction bases outside the gene matches: 4. The CDR3 reads CASSLRTGGYGYTF. CDR3 DNA sequence: TGTGCCAGCAGCCTAAGGACAGGGGGCTATGGCTACACCTTC.

The chain links TRBV30 to TRBJ1-2; D is perhaps TRBD1 (5 bases). CDR3 length equals 14 residues. The germline V and J ends were trimmed by 5 bases and 10 bases, with 23 bases remaining between them. The germline V gene encodes CDR1 GTSNPN and CDR2 SVGIG (reference sequence). Here the CDR3 DNA reads TGTGCCTGGGGCACTAATTGGGACTCTCAGGACTACACCTTC. Amino acid sequence: CAWGTNWDSQDYTF.

V and J are TRBV11-3 and TRBJ2-2; D possibly corresponds to TRBD1 (5 bases). The CDR3 runs 13 residues. From germline, CDR1 is SGHNT and CDR2 YENEEA. Trimming shortened V by 7 bases and J by 1 base, and 7 bases separated the two germline ends. The CDR3 DNA sequence: TGTGCCAGCACCACAGGGAACACCGGGGAGCTGTTTTTT. This codes for CASTTGNTGELFF.

In its sample, this clone was seen once. The CDR3 nucleotides read TGTGCCAGCAGCCCGAGGGTTAGCTCTGGGGCCAACGTCCTGACTTTC. Encoded protein: CASSPRVSSGANVLTF. The rearrangement uses TRBV2 and TRBJ2-6, with D maybe TRBD2 (5 bases). V was clipped by 6 bases and J by 0 bases, with 12 bases between them. Germline lookup yields CDR1 SNHLY and CDR2 FYNNEI. CDR3 length equals 16 residues.

CDR3 residues: CASSPRGLGYTF. The DNA for the CDR3 is TGTGCCAGTAGTCCCCGAGGACTTGGCTACACCTTC. The chain couples TRBV19 to TRBJ1-2, with unresolved D. This CDR3 has 12 residues. Germline V gene lookup returns CDR1 LNHDA and CDR2 SQIVND (reference sequence). V was trimmed by 5 bases and J by 7 bases, leaving 11 bases between them.

This clone was counted a single time. The J gene is TRBJ2-5, the V gene TRBV9; the match to TRBD1 covers 11 bases. The CDR3 totals 16 residues. Germline trimming cut 0 bases from V and 4 bases from J; bases unmatched to any gene: 5. Germline loops: CDR1 SGDLS, CDR2 YYNGEE. Written as DNA, the CDR3 is TGTGCCAGCAGCGTAGGGACAGGGGGCTTGGTAGAGACCCAGTACTTC. It translates to CASSVGTGGLVETQYF.

This clone appeared many times. The chain recombines TRBV6-6 with TRBJ1-2; no reliable D call. V lost 7 bases and J lost 2, with 11 bases in between. The CDR3 runs to 13 residues. Germline CDR1 and CDR2: MNHNY and SVGAGI (reference sequence). The CDR3 bases are TGTGCCAGCACGGAGGACGGAAACTATGGCTACACCTTC. This gives the protein CASTEDGNYGYTF.

V is TRBV6-6 and J is TRBJ2-1, with 11 bases fitting TRBD1. The germline gives CDR1 MNHNY, CDR2 SVGAGI (reference sequence). Unmatched junction bases numbered 9, after V lost 4 bases and J lost 7 bases. CDR3 size: 16 residues. CDR3 nucleotides: TGTGCCAGCAGTTTATCGGGGACAGGGGGTAGGAATGAGCAGTTCTTC. Amino acids: CASSLSGTGGRNEQFF.

The gene calls are TRBV7-6 and TRBJ2-1; TRBD1 matches at 7 bases. Germline loops: CDR1 SGHVS, CDR2 FNYEAQ. After removal of 5 bases from V and 0 bases from J, the junction contained 4 bases not matched to a gene. This CDR3 is 15 amino acids long. The DNA for the CDR3 is TGTGCCAGCAGCCCGACAGGGTTCTCCTACAATGAGCAGTTCTTC. Amino acid sequence: CASSPTGFSYNEQFF. Full variable domain (missing parts from reference TRBV7-6 and TRBJ2-1): GAGVSQSPRYKVTKRGQDVALRCDPISGHVSLYWYRQALGQGPEFLTYFNYEAQQDKSGLPNDRFSAERPEGSISTLTIQRTEQRDSAMYRCASSPTGFSYNEQFFGPGTRLTVL.

Regarding this clone: The CDR3 ends on some other residue instead of the conserved phenylalanine or tryptophan, so this is likely a read error. No DNA is shown, since the ends of the CDR3 on it are uncertain; the CDR3 is the one TCRdb lists. The chain is built from TRBV7-6 and TRBJ2-7; TRBD2, the D gene given by the table, was not confirmed from the DNA. The CDR3 extends over 14 residues, inclusive of both ends. The germline V gene has CDR1 SGHVS and CDR2 FNYEAQ. CDR3 amino acids: CASSSLLPTGRAPG.

This rearrangement joins TRBV18 to TRBJ2-5; 12 nucleotides line up with TRBD1. The germline V gene encodes CDR1 KGHSH and CDR2 LQKENI. The CDR3 runs to 15 residues. With V trimmed by 4 bases and J by 5 bases, 5 bases remained unmatched. The CDR3 reads CASSQGTGGRETQYF. The CDR3 coding sequence is TGTGCCAGCTCACAAGGGACAGGGGGCCGGGAGACCCAGTACTTC.

The V gene is TRBV19, the J gene TRBJ1-1; no definite D call. Looked up from germline, CDR1 is LNHDA and CDR2 is SQIVND (reference sequence). The CDR3 has 12 amino acids. V was shortened by 2 bases and J by 3 bases, with 4 bases between the two germline ends. The CDR3 reads CASSISDTEAFF. CDR3 sequence (DNA): TGTGCCAGTAGTATATCTGACACTGAAGCTTTCTTT.